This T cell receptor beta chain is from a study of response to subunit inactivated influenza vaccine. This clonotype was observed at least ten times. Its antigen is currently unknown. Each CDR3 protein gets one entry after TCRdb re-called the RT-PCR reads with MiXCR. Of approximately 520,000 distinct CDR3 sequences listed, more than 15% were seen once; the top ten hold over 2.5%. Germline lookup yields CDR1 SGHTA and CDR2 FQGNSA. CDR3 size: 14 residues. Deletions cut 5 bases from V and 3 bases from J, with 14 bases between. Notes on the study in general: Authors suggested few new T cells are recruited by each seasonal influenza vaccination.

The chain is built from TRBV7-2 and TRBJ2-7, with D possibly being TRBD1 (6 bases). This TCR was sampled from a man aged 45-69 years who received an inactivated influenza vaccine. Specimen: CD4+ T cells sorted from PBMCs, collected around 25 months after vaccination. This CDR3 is CASSVTGTNYEQYF. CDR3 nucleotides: TGTGCCAGCAGCGTGACCGGGACAAACTACGAGCAGTACTTC. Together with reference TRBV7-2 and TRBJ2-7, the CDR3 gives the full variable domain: GAGVSQSPSNKVTEKGKDVELRCDPISGHTALYWYRQSLGQGLEFLIYFQGNSAPDKSGLPSDRFSAERTGGSVSTLTIQRTQQEDSAVYLCASSVTGTNYEQYFGPGTRLTVT.